This T cell receptor (beta chain) was sequenced for a study of T cells in Graves' hyperthyroidism and ophthalmopathy. Study results and limitations: Ophthalmopathy and stable hyperthyroidism were told apart by a 13 V-J model.

What was amplified from RNA transcripts were TCR beta CDR3 regions. In the first-round RT-PCR of the TCR CDR3, the HTBI primer set was used. TCRdb recomputed calls from the multiplex PCR reads with MiXCR, one row per CDR3 protein. There are hundreds of thousands of distinct CDR3 sequences in the sample; more than 11% occur only once, and around 5.4% lies in the top ten. This clonotype came up a few times. The antigen remains unidentified. Uncontrolled infection, other autoimmune disease, pregnancy or lactation disqualified patients from enrolment. Before ophthalmopathy appeared, progressors gave blood at initial hyperthyroidism diagnosis. Source material for PBMCs was 10 ml fresh peripheral blood. The germline V and J ends were trimmed by 5 bases and 6 bases, with 13 bases remaining between them. The CDR3 is 13 amino acids. Germline V gene data show CDR1 as SQVTM and CDR2 as ANQGSEA.

This clonotype was sampled from a woman in her 30s with Graves' hyperthyroidism that later progressed to Graves' ophthalmopathy. The sample consisted of blood. The V gene is TRBV29-1, the J gene TRBJ1-4; D is unresolved. This CDR3 is CSVTTLGDEKLFF. CDR3 bases: TGCAGCGTTACTACTCTAGGTGATGAAAAACTGTTTTTT.